Listed below are T cell receptor beta chains from one sample, sequenced in a study of blood T cell repertoires in COVID-19. Sequencing was performed with immunoSEQ multiplex PCR; in TCRdb, only in-frame clones are kept and a portion is missing. Of about 100,000 clones listed, roughly nine tenths were seen once; the top ten hold 15% to 20%. Material for sequencing was peripheral blood. These receptors were obtained from a man aged 50-59 years with acute or convalescent COVID-19. Both conserved end residues are part of each CDR3. The D gene is left open where the match is weak. A row's size may be missing; if present it is once, few, many or a size class.

J gene: TRBJ1-6
D gene: -
clone size: -
V gene: TRBV18
CDR3 protein: CASSPQAPYNSPLHF
CDR3 DNA: TGTGCCAGCTCACCCCAGGCGCCCTATAATTCACCCCTCCACTTT

J gene: TRBJ1-1
D gene: TRBD1
clone size: -
V gene: TRBV12-5
CDR3 protein: CASGRDRVNTEAFF
CDR3 DNA: TGTGCTAGTGGCCGGGACAGGGTTAACACTGAAGCTTTCTTT

J gene: TRBJ2-2
D gene: TRBD1
clone size: -
V gene: TRBV7-6
CDR3 protein: CASSSGQGFIGELFF
CDR3 DNA: TGTGCCAGCAGCTCCGGACAGGGATTTATCGGGGAGCTGTTTTTT

J gene: TRBJ1-2
D gene: -
clone size: -
V gene: TRBV6-2/TRBV6-3
CDR3 protein: CASSRTEAAGYTF
CDR3 DNA: TGTGCCAGCAGTCGAACGGAGGCGGCGGGCTACACCTTC

J gene: TRBJ1-1
D gene: TRBD1
clone size: -
V gene: TRBV4-1
CDR3 protein: CASSTPGQGKEAFF
CDR3 DNA: TGCGCCAGCAGCACCCCGGGACAGGGCAAGGAAGCTTTCTTT

J gene: TRBJ2-1
D gene: -
clone size: -
V gene: TRBV14
CDR3 protein: CASSRGQKNEQFF
CDR3 DNA: TGTGCCAGCAGCCGCGGACAAAAGAATGAGCAGTTCTTC

J gene: TRBJ1-6
D gene: -
clone size: -
V gene: TRBV11-3
CDR3 protein: CASSLDPGPNSPLHF
CDR3 DNA: TGTGCCAGCAGCTTAGATCCAGGTCCCAATTCACCCCTCCACTTT

J gene: TRBJ1-1
D gene: -
clone size: -
V gene: TRBV29-1
CDR3 protein: CSVEDGGSTEAFF
CDR3 DNA: TGCAGCGTTGAAGATGGTGGGAGCACTGAAGCTTTCTTT

J gene: TRBJ1-4
D gene: TRBD1
clone size: -
V gene: TRBV27
CDR3 protein: CASSPPGQGEGKLFF
CDR3 DNA: TGTGCCAGCAGCCCCCCGGGACAGGGGGAAGGGAAACTGTTTTTT

J gene: TRBJ1-2
D gene: -
clone size: -
V gene: TRBV28
CDR3 protein: CAILRQASYGYTF
CDR3 DNA: TGTGCCATCCTCCGACAGGCCAGCTATGGCTACACCTTC

J gene: TRBJ2-2
D gene: -
clone size: -
V gene: TRBV2
CDR3 protein: CASSEFGGELFF
CDR3 DNA: TGTGCCAGCAGTGAATTCGGGGGGGAGCTGTTTTTT

J gene: TRBJ2-7
D gene: TRBD1
clone size: -
V gene: TRBV29-1
CDR3 protein: CSVLGDRYYEQYF
CDR3 DNA: TGCAGCGTTCTCGGGGACAGATACTACGAGCAGTACTTC

J gene: TRBJ2-3
D gene: -
clone size: -
V gene: TRBV5-1
CDR3 protein: CASSLVGGYTDTQYF
CDR3 DNA: TGCGCCAGCAGCTTGGTTGGGGGCTACACAGATACGCAGTATTTT

J gene: TRBJ1-1
D gene: TRBD1
clone size: few
V gene: TRBV5-1
CDR3 protein: CASSFSSGTGVNTEAFF
CDR3 DNA: TGCGCCAGCAGCTTTAGTTCCGGGACAGGCGTGAACACTGAAGCTTTCTTT

J gene: TRBJ1-5
D gene: -
clone size: -
V gene: TRBV24-1
CDR3 protein: CATSAVHDQPQHF
CDR3 DNA: TGTGCCACCAGTGCCGTACACGATCAGCCCCAGCATTTT

J gene: TRBJ2-3
D gene: -
clone size: -
V gene: TRBV29-1
CDR3 protein: CSVQGLTSTDTQYF
CDR3 DNA: TGCAGCGTCCAAGGACTAACTAGCACAGATACGCAGTATTTT

J gene: TRBJ1-1
D gene: -
clone size: few
V gene: TRBV27
CDR3 protein: CASSFYGLQDTEAFF
CDR3 DNA: TGTGCCAGCAGTTTCTACGGACTGCAGGACACTGAAGCTTTCTTT

J gene: TRBJ1-2
D gene: -
clone size: -
V gene: TRBV30
CDR3 protein: CAWAPGSGYTF
CDR3 DNA: TGTGCCTGGGCCCCGGGGAGTGGCTACACCTTC

J gene: TRBJ1-1
D gene: TRBD1
clone size: -
V gene: TRBV19
CDR3 protein: CASRDRPNTEAFF
CDR3 DNA: TGTGCCAGTAGGGACAGGCCGAACACTGAAGCTTTCTTT

J gene: TRBJ2-1
D gene: TRBD1
clone size: -
V gene: TRBV11-2
CDR3 protein: CASSSPGTERYNEQFF
CDR3 DNA: TGTGCCAGCAGCTCCCCCGGGACAGAGCGATACAATGAGCAGTTCTTC

J gene: TRBJ1-1
D gene: -
clone size: -
V gene: TRBV29-1
CDR3 protein: CSARQEWGNTEAFF
CDR3 DNA: TGCAGCGCTCGACAGGAGTGGGGAAACACTGAAGCTTTCTTT

J gene: TRBJ2-7
D gene: -
clone size: -
V gene: TRBV20-1
CDR3 protein: CSATSGHEQYF
CDR3 DNA: TGCAGTGCCACCTCCGGTCACGAGCAGTACTTC

J gene: TRBJ2-7
D gene: TRBD1
clone size: -
V gene: TRBV7-9
CDR3 protein: CASAPGQYYEQYF
CDR3 DNA: TGTGCCAGCGCTCCGGGACAGTACTACGAGCAGTACTTC

J gene: TRBJ1-3
D gene: TRBD1
clone size: -
V gene: TRBV7-9
CDR3 protein: CASSLEGAYGNTIYF
CDR3 DNA: TGTGCCAGCAGCTTAGAGGGGGCTTATGGAAACACCATATATTTT

J gene: TRBJ2-7
D gene: -
clone size: -
V gene: TRBV29-1
CDR3 protein: CSVGKRSFGAYEQYF
CDR3 DNA: TGCAGCGTGGGGAAAAGATCCTTTGGGGCTTACGAGCAGTACTTC

J gene: TRBJ2-7
D gene: -
clone size: -
V gene: TRBV7-9
CDR3 protein: CASSWGRSYEQYF
CDR3 DNA: TGTGCCAGCAGCTGGGGCCGGTCCTACGAGCAGTACTTC

J gene: TRBJ2-1
D gene: TRBD1
clone size: -
V gene: TRBV15
CDR3 protein: CATSRVKGASYNEQFF
CDR3 DNA: TGTGCCACCAGCAGAGTCAAGGGGGCATCCTACAATGAGCAGTTCTTC

J gene: TRBJ1-2
D gene: TRBD1
clone size: -
V gene: TRBV27
CDR3 protein: CASSRLPTGASNYGYTF
CDR3 DNA: TGTGCCAGCAGCCGACTTCCGACAGGGGCGAGTAACTATGGCTACACCTTC

J gene: TRBJ1-1
D gene: -
clone size: -
V gene: TRBV6-5
CDR3 protein: CASQIRGTEAFF
CDR3 DNA: TGTGCCAGCCAAATCCGGGGGACTGAAGCTTTCTTT

J gene: TRBJ1-1
D gene: -
clone size: once
V gene: TRBV3-1/TRBV3-2
CDR3 protein: CASSQTGEAFF
CDR3 DNA: TGTGCCAGCAGCCAAACAGGAGAAGCTTTCTTT

J gene: TRBJ1-4
D gene: TRBD1
clone size: -
V gene: TRBV5-4
CDR3 protein: CASSRGQEREKLFF
CDR3 DNA: TGTGCCAGCAGCCGGGGACAGGAAAGGGAAAAACTGTTTTTT

J gene: TRBJ1-2
D gene: TRBD1
clone size: once
V gene: TRBV18
CDR3 protein: CASSQGTGINYGYTF
CDR3 DNA: TGTGCCAGCTCACAAGGGACAGGAATTAACTATGGCTACACCTTC

J gene: TRBJ2-3
D gene: -
clone size: -
V gene: TRBV7-9
CDR3 protein: CASVLSVYTDTQYF
CDR3 DNA: TGTGCCAGCGTTTTGTCGGTATACACAGATACGCAGTATTTT

J gene: TRBJ2-7
D gene: TRBD1
clone size: -
V gene: TRBV19
CDR3 protein: CASRGLGGSYEQYF
CDR3 DNA: TGTGCCAGTAGAGGTCTAGGGGGCAGCTACGAGCAGTACTTC

J gene: TRBJ1-1
D gene: -
clone size: -
V gene: TRBV12-3/TRBV12-4
CDR3 protein: CASKIGGAEAFF
CDR3 DNA: TGTGCCAGCAAGATAGGGGGAGCTGAAGCTTTCTTT

J gene: TRBJ2-7
D gene: -
clone size: -
V gene: TRBV21-1
CDR3 protein: CASSKGGTYEQYF
CDR3 DNA: TGTGCCAGCAGCAAAGGCGGAACCTACGAGCAGTACTTC

J gene: TRBJ1-5
D gene: -
clone size: -
V gene: TRBV10-3
CDR3 protein: CASGAGAGQPQHF
CDR3 DNA: TGTGCTTCCGGGGCAGGGGCGGGTCAGCCCCAGCATTTT

J gene: TRBJ2-1
D gene: -
clone size: -
V gene: TRBV18
CDR3 protein: CASSPLQGGSYNEQFF
CDR3 DNA: TGTGCCAGCTCACCGCTTCAGGGTGGGTCCTACAATGAGCAGTTCTTC

J gene: TRBJ2-1
D gene: -
clone size: -
V gene: TRBV11-2
CDR3 protein: CASSLGLGGEQFF
CDR3 DNA: TGTGCCAGCAGCTTAGGCCTAGGCGGAGAGCAGTTCTTC

J gene: TRBJ2-2
D gene: TRBD1
clone size: -
V gene: TRBV5-1
CDR3 protein: CASSLAFAGGNTGELFF
CDR3 DNA: TGCGCCAGCAGCTTGGCATTCGCAGGGGGGAACACCGGGGAGCTGTTTTTT

J gene: TRBJ2-2
D gene: -
clone size: -
V gene: TRBV4-1
CDR3 protein: CASSQDWGTSANTGELFF
CDR3 DNA: TGCGCCAGCAGCCAAGATTGGGGCACATCAGCCAACACCGGGGAGCTGTTTTTT

J gene: TRBJ2-2
D gene: -
clone size: -
V gene: TRBV6-5
CDR3 protein: CASSSLSRGGELFF
CDR3 DNA: TGTGCCAGCAGTTCCTTGAGTCGGGGTGGGGAGCTGTTTTTT

J gene: TRBJ2-3
D gene: -
clone size: -
V gene: TRBV25-1
CDR3 protein: CASSEYWRSASTQYF
CDR3 DNA: TGTGCCAGCAGTGAATATTGGAGGTCCGCATCAACGCAGTATTTT

J gene: TRBJ2-1
D gene: TRBD2
clone size: -
V gene: TRBV11-3
CDR3 protein: CASSGQRGGLPSEQFF
CDR3 DNA: TGTGCCAGCAGCGGGCAGCGGGGGGGCCTTCCTTCTGAGCAGTTCTTC

J gene: TRBJ1-1
D gene: -
clone size: -
V gene: TRBV29-1
CDR3 protein: CSVNEGSNTEAFF
CDR3 DNA: TGCAGCGTTAACGAGGGATCGAACACTGAAGCTTTCTTT

J gene: TRBJ1-2
D gene: -
clone size: -
V gene: TRBV7-2
CDR3 protein: CASSISHRDYGYTF
CDR3 DNA: TGTGCCAGCAGCATATCACACAGGGACTATGGCTACACCTTC

J gene: TRBJ2-3
D gene: -
clone size: -
V gene: TRBV19
CDR3 protein: CASSPEHERTDTQYF
CDR3 DNA: TGTGCCAGTAGTCCCGAACACGAGAGGACAGATACGCAGTATTTT

J gene: TRBJ1-2
D gene: -
clone size: -
V gene: TRBV7-9
CDR3 protein: CASSRAGSFGYTF
CDR3 DNA: TGTGCCAGCAGTCGGGCGGGGAGTTTTGGCTACACCTTC

J gene: TRBJ2-2
D gene: -
clone size: -
V gene: TRBV29-1
CDR3 protein: CSVRRTNTGELFF
CDR3 DNA: TGCAGCGTTAGGAGGACGAACACCGGGGAGCTGTTTTTT

J gene: TRBJ1-5
D gene: TRBD1
clone size: -
V gene: TRBV29-1
CDR3 protein: CSVRDREGSQPQHF
CDR3 DNA: TGCAGCGTTAGGGACAGGGAAGGTAGTCAGCCCCAGCATTTT

J gene: TRBJ1-1
D gene: -
clone size: -
V gene: TRBV30
CDR3 protein: CAWDDRNRGGAFF
CDR3 DNA: TGTGCCTGGGATGATCGAAATCGGGGTGGAGCTTTCTTT

J gene: TRBJ2-7
D gene: -
clone size: -
V gene: TRBV5-1
CDR3 protein: CASSIATGAYEQYF
CDR3 DNA: TGCGCCAGCAGTATAGCGACAGGAGCGTACGAGCAGTACTTC

J gene: TRBJ1-6
D gene: -
clone size: -
V gene: TRBV14
CDR3 protein: CASSQEAANSPLHF
CDR3 DNA: TGTGCCAGCAGCCAAGAGGCGGCAAATTCACCCCTCCACTTT

J gene: TRBJ2-7
D gene: -
clone size: -
V gene: TRBV19
CDR3 protein: CATTDSPLSYEQYF
CDR3 DNA: TGTGCCACTACCGACTCCCCGCTCTCCTACGAGCAGTACTTC

J gene: TRBJ2-3
D gene: -
clone size: -
V gene: TRBV9
CDR3 protein: CASSPLGQGFTDTQYF
CDR3 DNA: TGTGCCAGCAGCCCTTTAGGGCAGGGTTTCACAGATACGCAGTATTTT

J gene: TRBJ2-3
D gene: -
clone size: -
V gene: TRBV7-2
CDR3 protein: CASSPRTLHTDTQYF
CDR3 DNA: TGTGCCAGCAGCCCAAGGACACTTCACACAGATACGCAGTATTTT

J gene: TRBJ2-1
D gene: TRBD1
clone size: -
V gene: TRBV6-5
CDR3 protein: CASSYSGQETNEQFF
CDR3 DNA: TGTGCCAGCAGTTACTCGGGACAGGAGACTAATGAGCAGTTCTTC

J gene: TRBJ1-2
D gene: TRBD1
clone size: -
V gene: TRBV3-1/TRBV3-2
CDR3 protein: CASSTRDRGRGYTF
CDR3 DNA: TGTGCCAGCAGCACCCGGGACAGGGGGCGAGGCTACACCTTC

J gene: TRBJ2-7
D gene: TRBD1
clone size: -
V gene: TRBV7-9
CDR3 protein: CASSFPGQGGEQYF
CDR3 DNA: TGTGCCAGCAGCTTTCCCGGACAGGGCGGGGAGCAGTACTTC

J gene: TRBJ2-6
D gene: -
clone size: -
V gene: TRBV18
CDR3 protein: CASSPALGQTNSGANVLTF
CDR3 DNA: TGTGCCAGCTCACCTGCATTAGGACAGACCAACTCTGGGGCCAACGTCCTGACTTTC